These 20 T cell receptor beta chains were all obtained from the same sample, sequenced in a study of blood T cell repertoires in COVID-19. Libraries were prepared by immunoSEQ multiplex PCR; TCRdb keeps only in-frame clonotypes and omits some of them. The data contain 200,000 to 250,000 clones, 80% of them seen just once; the ten biggest clones take up 6.5% to 8.5%. Sequenced sample: PBMCs or T cells enriched from blood (not recorded which). Source of these receptors: a woman aged 40 to 55 with acute COVID-19.

This chain connects TRBV3-1 (or the pseudogene TRBV3-2) to TRBJ1-1; D remains ambiguous. Germline V gene data show CDR1 as LGHDT and CDR2 as YNNKEL (reference sequence). The CDR3 extends over 14 amino acids. V was pared by 0 bases and J by 11 bases, with 16 bases between. The DNA of the CDR3 is TGTGCCAGCAGCCAAGATCCGGGGTCCCTCCTGGCTTTCTTT. Its protein product is CASSQDPGSLLAFF.

The chain recombines TRBV5-1 with TRBJ1-3; tentatively, D is TRBD1 (5 bases). The germline gives CDR1 SGHRS, CDR2 YFSETQ. V was shortened by 0 bases and J by 1 base, with 11 bases between the two germline ends. There are 16 residues in the CDR3. The chain's CDR3 is CASSLEGLRSGNTIYF. The DNA for the CDR3 is TGCGCCAGCAGCTTGGAGGGGTTACGATCTGGAAACACCATATATTTT.

J is TRBJ1-2 and V is TRBV5-6, with unresolved D. V dropped 2 bases and J dropped 4 bases, with 15 bases sitting between them. The CDR3 runs to 15 residues. Germline V CDR1 and CDR2: SGHDT, YYEEEE. The CDR3 DNA sequence: TGTGCCAGCAGCTTTAACGGAGGGCAGAGCTATGGCTACACCTTC. Translation gives CASSFNGGQSYGYTF.

The rearrangement uses TRBV5-1 and TRBJ2-7; D ambiguous. The CDR3 loop spans 12 amino acids. The germline V and J ends were trimmed by 0 bases and 4 bases, with 5 bases remaining between them. CDR1 SGHRS and CDR2 YFSETQ come from the germline V gene. Here the CDR3 reads CASSLGGYEQYF. The CDR3 DNA reads as TGCGCCAGCAGCTTGGGCGGTTACGAGCAGTACTTC.

The CDR3 DNA reads TGTGCCAGCAGGGGGTACCGACAGGGTGGGGAGACCCAGTACTTC. Translating gives CASRGYRQGGETQYF. The chain employs TRBV2 and TRBJ2-5; 7 bases map to TRBD1. J gave up 5 bases and V 6 bases, and 12 bases lay outside the gene matches. Germline V gene data show CDR1 as SNHLY and CDR2 as FYNNEI. This CDR3 contains 15 residues. Looking up the rest from reference TRBV2 and TRBJ2-5 gives the full variable domain: EPEVTQTPSHQVTQMGQEVILRCVPISNHLYFYWYRQILGQKVEFLVSFYNNEISEKSEIFDDQFSVERPDGSNFTLKIRSTKLEDSAMYFCASRGYRQGGETQYFGPGTRLLVL.

This clone was picked up one time. The rearrangement uses TRBV7-6 and TRBJ2-3; 8 bases match TRBD2. V lost 5 bases and J lost 5; bases outside the gene matches: 9. CDR1 is SGHVS, CDR2 FNYEAQ, per germline. CDR3 length: 15 amino acids. The CDR3 loop is CASSPSGSVLDTQYF. In DNA form, the CDR3 reads TGTGCCAGCAGCCCCAGCGGGAGTGTGTTAGATACGCAGTATTTT.

V and J are TRBV3-1 (or the pseudogene TRBV3-2) and TRBJ2-7, with 7 bases matching TRBD2. The germline gives CDR1 LGHDT, CDR2 YNNKEL (reference sequence). J gave up 6 bases and V 1 base, and 3 bases lay outside the gene matches. CDR3 length: 13 amino acids. Here the CDR3 DNA reads TGTGCCAGCAGCCAAGGTTGGGGGGGCGAGCAGTACTTC. It encodes CASSQGWGGEQYF.

This chain connects TRBV27 to TRBJ2-2, with 9 positions matching TRBD2. The CDR3 consists of 16 residues. J gave up 6 bases and V 5 bases, and 10 bases lay outside the gene matches. CDR1 is MNHEY, CDR2 SMNVEV, per germline (reference sequence). The CDR3 bases are TGTGCCAGCAGTCACTGGATAGCGGGAGACGCCGGGGAGCTGTTTTTT. Amino acid sequence: CASSHWIAGDAGELFF.

The chain is built from TRBV19 and TRBJ2-3; 7 nucleotides agree with TRBD1. The CDR3 is 16 amino acids. With 4 bases clipped from V and 2 bases from J, the junction kept 9 bases outside the gene matches. CDR1 and CDR2 (germline): LNHDA, SQIVND (reference sequence). The CDR3 sequence: CASSNRDSFSTDTQYF. In nucleotides, the CDR3 is TGTGCCAGTAGTAACCGGGACAGTTTTTCCACAGATACGCAGTATTTT.

The genes are TRBV28 and TRBJ2-7; 13 positions match TRBD2. The CDR3 totals 17 residues. V trimming: 10 bases; J trimming: 3 bases; junction bases outside the gene matches: 15. Germline V gives CDR1 MDHEN, CDR2 SYDVKM. CDR3 DNA: TGTGCCATCGACCCGGGACTAGCGGGACCCAACCTCTACGAGCAGTACTTC. Protein: CAIDPGLAGPNLYEQYF.

The genes are TRBV15 and TRBJ1-5; TRBD1 might be the D (6 bases). This CDR3 has 17 amino acids. V shed 1 base and J shed 2 bases, with 15 bases lying between them. Germline V CDR1 and CDR2: LNHNV, YYDKDF (reference sequence). For the CDR3, the DNA is TGTGCCACCAGCAGAGGGGCAGGGGACATTGGCAATCAGCCCCAGCATTTT. Residues: CATSRGAGDIGNQPQHF.

This clone came up a few times. The chain recombines TRBV6-5 with TRBJ1-2; D unresolved. CDR3 length equals 12 residues. The germline V gene encodes CDR1 MNHEY and CDR2 SVGAGI. V was pared by 4 bases and J by 4 bases, with 7 bases between. CDR3 nucleotides: TGTGCCAGCAGTTTGATCGGCTATGGCTACACCTTC. The encoded protein is CASSLIGYGYTF.

In its sample, this clone was seen a few times. The chain links TRBV5-1 to TRBJ1-3; D gene ambiguous. The CDR3 covers 17 residues. Deletions cut 0 bases from V and 1 base from J, with 14 bases between. CDR1 and CDR2 (germline): SGHRS, YFSETQ. CDR3 coding DNA: TGCGCCAGCAGCTTGGCCGAGCGCTACTCATCTGGAAACACCATATATTTT. This translates into CASSLAERYSSGNTIYF.

This chain connects TRBV29-1 to TRBJ2-2; no firm D call. Trimming removed 7 bases from V and 3 bases from J, with 12 bases in between. This CDR3 region has 13 residues. The germline V gene has CDR1 SQVTM and CDR2 ANQGSEA. CDR3 sequence reads: CSDPDEDTGELFF. For the CDR3, the DNA is TGCAGCGACCCGGATGAGGACACCGGGGAGCTGTTTTTT.

V gene TRBV5-1 combines with J gene TRBJ2-1, with D perhaps matching TRBD1 (5 bases). Per the germline V gene, CDR1 is SGHRS and CDR2 is YFSETQ. V shed 5 bases and J shed 0 bases, with 15 bases lying between them. This CDR3 has 16 amino acids. CDR3 in DNA: TGCGCCAGCAGAAGGTGGCAGGGAAGCTCCTACAATGAGCAGTTCTTC. This gives the protein CASRRWQGSSYNEQFF.

The V and J genes are TRBV30 and TRBJ1-3; D remains ambiguous. Germline V gene sequence: CDR1 GTSNPN, CDR2 SVGIG (reference sequence). The CDR3 covers 16 residues. V gave up 1 base and J gave up 1 base, with 14 bases separating them. The CDR3 here is CAWSDGGWGSGNTIYF. CDR3 nucleotide sequence: TGTGCCTGGAGTGACGGAGGATGGGGATCTGGAAACACCATATATTTT.

The chain uses TRBV12-3 or TRBV12-4 and TRBJ1-6; D is undetermined. Trimming stripped 5 bases from V and 8 bases from J, with 10 bases between. The CDR3 sequence is 13 residues long. This chain's CDR3 is CASSLVSDSPLHF. The DNA of the CDR3 is TGTGCCAGCAGTCTCGTTTCGGATTCACCCCTCCACTTT.

The V gene is TRBV9, the J gene TRBJ2-7; D is perhaps TRBD1 (5 bases). This CDR3 has 17 residues. V lost 3 bases to trimming and J lost 1 base, with 20 bases between them. Germline loops: CDR1 SGDLS, CDR2 YYNGEE. CDR3 coding DNA: TGTGCCAGCAGCGAGGGGATTTTGGGGCTAGGATCCTACGAGCAGTACTTC. It specifies CASSEGILGLGSYEQYF.

The genes are TRBV29-1 and TRBJ2-2, with 9 nucleotides matching TRBD1. Germline V gene sequence: CDR1 SQVTM, CDR2 ANQGSEA. Trimming removed 6 bases from V and 4 bases from J; junction bases left unmatched: 3. The CDR3 totals 13 residues. The CDR3 sequence: CSVWDRATGELFF. The CDR3 DNA follows: TGCAGCGTGTGGGACAGGGCCACCGGGGAGCTGTTTTTT.

This chain connects TRBV6-5 to TRBJ1-6; D is undetermined. V was shortened by 6 bases and J by 9 bases, with 18 bases between the two germline ends. There are 15 residues in the CDR3. Germline lookup yields CDR1 MNHEY and CDR2 SVGAGI. The CDR3 here is CASRAERWESSPLHF. The CDR3 DNA sequence: TGTGCCAGCAGGGCTGAGAGGTGGGAGAGTTCACCCCTCCACTTT.